This TCR beta chain is drawn from a study of blood T cell repertoires in COVID-19. Study at large: Samples of COVID-19 (acute and convalescent) were obtained from the United States, Italy and Spain. PBMCs, B-cell-depleted T cells, or T cells provided the cDNA or gDNA that made up the material.

Authors' data handling: How many nucleated cells were present was estimated from reference gene primer amplification. Generated by immunoSEQ multiplex PCR, the TCRdb table keeps only in-frame clones and is missing some. V, J and clone size were drawn from that table, and D and trimming were deduced from the DNA. This table has about 16,000 clones, 85% to 90% appearing once. V was cut by 4 bases and J by 0 bases, with 11 bases left in between. This CDR3 spans 15 amino acids. Germline loops: CDR1 LGHNA, CDR2 YNFKEQ. This clone was observed once. Sequencing used peripheral blood. The receptor comes from a human donor in a cohort sampled during active COVID-19. J is TRBJ2-3 and V is TRBV4-2, with a possible D match to TRBD2 (6 bases). The CDR3 here is CASSLIAASTDTQYF. The CDR3 DNA reads as TGTGCCAGCAGCCTCATAGCGGCAAGCACAGATACGCAGTATTTT.